This paragraph covers one T cell receptor (beta chain) sequence. This entry belongs to a study of blood T cell repertoires in COVID-19. Study-level background: Sample material is recorded as cDNA or gDNA derived from T cells, B-cell-depleted T cells, or PBMCs.

The germline V and J ends were trimmed by 2 bases and 7 bases, with 9 bases remaining between them. The CDR3 has 13 residues. Original processing notes: Amplification of reference gene primers provided the estimated nucleated cell counts. Clones were sequenced by immunoSEQ multiplex PCR, and TCRdb holds only the in-frame ones, with some missing. V and J calls plus clone size are reproduced from that table; the DNA served to infer D and trimming. Here the sample spans some 200,000 clones, roughly 76% being singletons. The chain joins TRBV12-3 or TRBV12-4 to TRBJ2-1; no reliable D call. The sequence derives from a woman between 45 and 60 years old with active or convalescent COVID-19. Sequenced: peripheral blood. The DNA of the CDR3 is TGTGCCAGCAGTTTATTGGGCCCAAATGAGCAGTTCTTC. This sequence encodes CASSLLGPNEQFF.